One and the same sample provided the 21 T cell receptor beta chains below, sequenced in a study of shared clonotypes between healthy human individuals. Assay used: immunoSEQ multiplex PCR; TCRdb lists only in-frame clones, some missing. The repertoire holds about 2 million clones, with around 96% as singletons. CD45RO-negative, CCR7-selected cells formed the naive CD8 fraction, which excluded terminally differentiated effector memory CD45RA+ cells. The sequenced sample consisted of naive CD8+ T cells sorted from blood. These receptors all stem from a young man in good health.

The CDR3: CASRKEATGTSSYNEQFF. Here the CDR3 DNA reads TGCGCCAGCAGGAAGGAGGCCACCGGGACTAGCTCCTACAATGAGCAGTTCTTC. The rearrangement links TRBV5-1 to TRBJ2-1, with 8 positions matching TRBD2. From germline, CDR1 is SGHRS and CDR2 YFSETQ. V gave up 5 bases and J gave up 0 bases; unmatched junction bases: 13. This CDR3 is 18 amino acids long.

The V call is TRBV7-6, the J call TRBJ2-7; the D is unclear. V was trimmed by 1 base and J by 6 bases, leaving 7 bases between them. Germline values: CDR1 SGHVS, CDR2 FNYEAQ. This CDR3 has 12 amino acids. CDR3 bases: TGTGCCAGCAGCTTAGTGGACCGCGAGCAGTACTTC. This sequence encodes CASSLVDREQYF.

The rearrangement uses TRBV29-1 and TRBJ2-7, with 8 bases matching TRBD1. V lost 6 bases, J lost 5 bases, and 9 bases stayed unmatched. CDR3 size: 13 residues. Germline V gives CDR1 SQVTM, CDR2 ANQGSEA. The DNA for the CDR3 is TGCAGCGTCCACGACAGGGGCGGACACGAGCAGTACTTC. This translates into CSVHDRGGHEQYF.

The chain employs TRBV7-9 and TRBJ1-5; D is uncertain. Germline V gene data show CDR1 as SEHNR and CDR2 as FQNEAQ (reference sequence). This CDR3 has 17 amino acids. V was trimmed by 2 bases and J by 0 bases, leaving 14 bases between them. This CDR3 reads CASSLTITVDSNQPQHF. CDR3 bases: TGTGCCAGCAGCTTAACTATCACAGTTGATAGCAATCAGCCCCAGCATTTT. Full variable domain (remainder filled in from reference TRBV7-9 and TRBJ1-5): DTGVSQNPRHKITKRGQNVTFRCDPISEHNRLYWYRQTLGQGPEFLTYFQNEAQLEKSRLLSDRFSAERPKGSFSTLEIQRTEQGDSAMYLCASSLTITVDSNQPQHFGDGTRLSIL.

The chain is built from TRBV28 and TRBJ2-3, with D tentatively TRBD2 (6 bases). The CDR3 extends over 16 amino acids. The germline CDR1 and CDR2 sequences are MDHEN and SYDVKM. Trimming removed 3 bases at V and 8 bases at J, with 21 bases between. The CDR3 region has the DNA TGTGCCAGCAGTTTGGGCGGCGGGATGGGGTCGGGTACGCAGTATTTT. It encodes CASSLGGGMGSGTQYF.

The CDR3 here is CASSVGSGTGTEAFF. The CDR3 nucleotides read TGTGCCAGCAGCGTAGGGTCAGGGACCGGCACTGAAGCTTTCTTT. The rearrangement links TRBV9 to TRBJ1-1; D may be TRBD1 (5 bases). CDR1 SGDLS and CDR2 YYNGEE come from the germline V gene. The CDR3 runs to 15 residues. Between the trimmed V and J ends, which lost 0 bases and 4 bases, there was a span of 13 bases.

V and J are TRBV7-9 and TRBJ2-7; weak D call: TRBD1 (6 bases). CDR1 is SEHNR, CDR2 FQNEAQ, per germline (reference sequence). V was cut by 4 bases and J by 3 bases, with 10 bases left in between. The CDR3 totals 13 residues. The CDR3 sequence is CASSYQTGYEQYF. In nucleotides, the CDR3 is TGTGCCAGCAGCTATCAGACAGGCTACGAGCAGTACTTC.

This chain links TRBV25-1 with TRBJ2-1, with D tentatively TRBD2 (6 bases). Germline CDR1 is MGHDK and CDR2 is SYGVNS. Trimming cost V 6 bases and J 8 bases, with 26 bases left between them. The CDR3 totals 17 residues. The CDR3 spells CASSLQEGEDDNDEQFF. The CDR3 bases are TGTGCCAGCAGCTTGCAAGAAGGGGAGGACGACAACGATGAGCAGTTCTTC.

The rearrangement joins TRBV11-2 to TRBJ2-2, with a tentative D call TRBD2 (5 bases). Germline lookup yields CDR1 SGHAT and CDR2 FQNNGV. The CDR3 length is 15 residues. Trimming shortened V by 1 base and J by 4 bases, and 10 bases separated the two germline ends. CDR3 loop: CASSLAWAGTGELFF. The CDR3 region has the DNA TGTGCCAGCAGCTTAGCTTGGGCGGGCACCGGGGAGCTGTTTTTT.

In DNA form, the CDR3 reads TGTGCCAGCAGCTTACTAGGGTTCCCCTACGAGCAGTACTTC. Protein sequence: CASSLLGFPYEQYF. The chain uses TRBV7-9 and TRBJ2-7; D not certain. The V end was cut by 2 bases, the J end by 2 bases, with 10 bases between. The CDR3 has 14 amino acids. Germline CDR1 reads SEHNR; CDR2 reads FQNEAQ (reference sequence).

The rearrangement uses TRBV5-1 and TRBJ1-1; TRBD1 might be the D (5 bases). The CDR3 is 14 residues long. Trimming shortened V by 0 bases and J by 6 bases, and 12 bases separated the two germline ends. CDR1 and CDR2 from the germline V gene are SGHRS and YFSETQ. The CDR3 DNA is TGCGCCAGCAGCTTGGACGCAGGGACCTCTGAAGCTTTCTTT. This sequence encodes CASSLDAGTSEAFF.

Notes on this clone: This same CDR3 is encoded by further DNA sequences in the sample. V is TRBV27 and J is TRBJ1-1; D gene uncertain. From germline, CDR1 is MNHEY and CDR2 SMNVEV (reference sequence). This CDR3 is built from 14 residues. V lost 3 bases to trimming and J lost 2 bases, with 10 bases between them. The CDR3 region has the DNA TGTGCCAGCAGTTTGGTGGGTACCAACACTGAAGCTTTCTTT. Translating it yields CASSLVGTNTEAFF.

Turning to this clone: The sample carries other DNA sequences with the same CDR3. The chain carries TRBV7-9 and TRBJ2-7, with D perhaps matching TRBD2 (6 bases). The germline CDR1 and CDR2 sequences are SEHNR and FQNEAQ (reference sequence). The CDR3 spans 13 residues. V gave up 5 bases and J gave up 1 base, with 9 bases separating them. For the CDR3, the DNA is TGTGCCAGCAGCGGCGGGGCTTCCTACGAGCAGTACTTC. It translates to CASSGGASYEQYF.

This rearrangement joins TRBV7-8 to TRBJ2-1; a weak D match, TRBD2 (6 bases). This CDR3 has 15 residues. The germline gives CDR1 SGHVS, CDR2 FQNEAQ. V was trimmed by 1 base and J by 8 bases, leaving 15 bases between them. CDR3 protein: CASSLELWGGDEQFF. CDR3 in DNA: TGTGCCAGCAGCTTAGAGTTGTGGGGAGGAGATGAGCAGTTCTTC.

V usage is TRBV2 and J usage is TRBJ1-5; 7 nucleotides align to TRBD1. Germline trimming cut 0 bases from V and 0 bases from J; bases unmatched to any gene: 8. The CDR3 is 18 amino acids. CDR1 is SNHLY, CDR2 FYNNEI, per germline. CDR3 residues: CASSEAGNTGDSNQPQHF. The CDR3 DNA sequence: TGTGCCAGCAGTGAAGCGGGTAATACAGGGGATAGCAATCAGCCCCAGCATTTT.

The rearrangement joins TRBV5-6 to TRBJ2-3; the D is unclear. The CDR3 loop spans 14 amino acids. V was shortened by 0 bases and J by 0 bases, with 5 bases between the two germline ends. The germline gives CDR1 SGHDT, CDR2 YYEEEE. For the CDR3, the DNA is TGTGCCAGCAGCTTGGTCGACAGCACAGATACGCAGTATTTT. This sequence encodes CASSLVDSTDTQYF.

CDR3 residues: CASSQVGQGDTGELFF. The DNA of the CDR3 is TGCGCCAGCAGCCAAGTTGGGCAGGGCGACACCGGGGAGCTGTTTTTT. The V gene is TRBV4-3, the J gene TRBJ2-2, with D possibly TRBD1 on 5 matching bases. Germline V gives CDR1 LGHNA, CDR2 YSLEER. CDR3 length: 16 amino acids. V lost 1 base to trimming and J lost 3 bases, with 12 bases between them.

The chain links TRBV28 to TRBJ1-4; maybe TRBD1 (5 bases). V lost 11 bases and J 3 bases, leaving 10 bases between the germline ends. Germline V lookup: CDR1 MDHEN, CDR2 SYDVKM. This CDR3 is 12 amino acids long. The CDR3 coding sequence is TGTGCCTTGGGGGAGGCTAATGAAAAACTGTTTTTT. Encoded protein: CALGEANEKLFF.

In DNA, the CDR3 is TGTGCCAGCAGCATGGACAGCGACAATGAGCAGTTCTTC. Protein sequence: CASSMDSDNEQFF. V is TRBV6-6 and J is TRBJ2-1; D may be TRBD1 (6 bases). Germline CDR1 is MNHNY and CDR2 is SVGAGI (reference sequence). The CDR3 has 13 amino acids. V was shortened by 6 bases and J by 5 bases, with 11 bases between the two germline ends.

The chain carries TRBV30 and TRBJ1-3; D uncertain. V was trimmed by 2 bases and J by 9 bases, leaving 17 bases between them. The CDR3 is 14 residues long. Germline CDR1 GTSNPN, CDR2 SVGIG (reference sequence). CDR3 nucleotides: TGTGCCTGGAGTTTCTTGGACGGGGAAGGCACCATATATTTT. It translates to CAWSFLDGEGTIYF.

This sequence joins TRBV29-1 and TRBJ1-1, with a possible D match to TRBD1 (5 bases). Germline V CDR1 and CDR2: SQVTM, ANQGSEA. This CDR3 comprises 13 residues. The V end lost 6 bases, the J end lost 2 bases, and 13 bases lay between the germline ends. The DNA for the CDR3 is TGCAGCGTATGGGACGGCCGAAACACTGAAGCTTTCTTT. Translation: CSVWDGRNTEAFF.